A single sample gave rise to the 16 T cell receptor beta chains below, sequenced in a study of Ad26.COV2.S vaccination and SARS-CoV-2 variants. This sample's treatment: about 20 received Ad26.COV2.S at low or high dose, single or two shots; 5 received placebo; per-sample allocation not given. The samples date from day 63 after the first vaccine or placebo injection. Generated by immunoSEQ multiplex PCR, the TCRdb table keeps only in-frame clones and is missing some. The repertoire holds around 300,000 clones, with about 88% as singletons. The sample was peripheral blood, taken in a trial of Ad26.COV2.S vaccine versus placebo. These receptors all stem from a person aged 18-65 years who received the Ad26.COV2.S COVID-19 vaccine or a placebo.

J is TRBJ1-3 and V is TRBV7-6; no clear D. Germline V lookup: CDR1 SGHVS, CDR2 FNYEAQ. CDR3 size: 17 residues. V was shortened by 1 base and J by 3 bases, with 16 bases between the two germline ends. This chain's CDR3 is CASSLGFGVFGGNTIYF. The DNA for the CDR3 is TGTGCCAGCAGCTTAGGGTTTGGGGTGTTCGGTGGAAACACCATATATTTT.

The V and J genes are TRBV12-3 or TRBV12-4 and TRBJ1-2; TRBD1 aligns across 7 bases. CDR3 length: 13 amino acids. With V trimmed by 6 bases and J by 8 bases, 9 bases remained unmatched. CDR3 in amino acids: CASRPDRVGGYTF. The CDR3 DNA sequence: TGTGCCAGCAGACCCGACAGGGTTGGAGGCTACACCTTC.

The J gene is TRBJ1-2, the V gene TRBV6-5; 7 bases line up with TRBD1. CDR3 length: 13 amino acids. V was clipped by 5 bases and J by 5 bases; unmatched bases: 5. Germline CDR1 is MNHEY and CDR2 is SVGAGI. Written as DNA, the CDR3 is TGTGCCAGCAGTCCGGGACAGTTTTATGGCTACACCTTC. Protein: CASSPGQFYGYTF.

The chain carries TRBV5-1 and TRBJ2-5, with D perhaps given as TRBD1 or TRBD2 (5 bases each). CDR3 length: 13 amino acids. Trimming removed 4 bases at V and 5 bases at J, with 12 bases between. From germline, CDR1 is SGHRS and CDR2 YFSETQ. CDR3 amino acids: CASSQDWGETQYF. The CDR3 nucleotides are TGCGCCAGCAGCCAGGACTGGGGGGAGACCCAGTACTTC.

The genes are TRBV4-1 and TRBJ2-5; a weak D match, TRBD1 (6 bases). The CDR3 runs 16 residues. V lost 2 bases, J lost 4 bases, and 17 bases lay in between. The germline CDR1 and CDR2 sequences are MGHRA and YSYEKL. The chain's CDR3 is CASSQKQGYGLETQYF. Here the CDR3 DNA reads TGCGCCAGCAGCCAAAAACAGGGTTACGGGTTAGAGACCCAGTACTTC.

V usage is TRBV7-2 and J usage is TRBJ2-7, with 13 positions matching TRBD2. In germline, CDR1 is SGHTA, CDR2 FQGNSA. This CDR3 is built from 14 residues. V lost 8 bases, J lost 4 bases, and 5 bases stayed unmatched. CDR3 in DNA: TGTGCCAGCGCAAGACTAGCGGGGGGTTACGAGCAGTACTTC. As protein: CASARLAGGYEQYF. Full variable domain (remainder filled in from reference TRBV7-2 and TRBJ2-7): GAGVSQSPSNKVTEKGKDVELRCDPISGHTALYWYRQSLGQGLEFLIYFQGNSAPDKSGLPSDRFSAERTGGSVSTLTIQRTQQEDSAVYLCASARLAGGYEQYFGPGTRLTVT.

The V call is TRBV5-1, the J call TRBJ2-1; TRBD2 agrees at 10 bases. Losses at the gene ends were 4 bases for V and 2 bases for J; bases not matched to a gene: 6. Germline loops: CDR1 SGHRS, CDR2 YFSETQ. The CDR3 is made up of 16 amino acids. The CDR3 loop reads CASSLGLAETYNEQFF. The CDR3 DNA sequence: TGCGCCAGCAGCCTAGGACTAGCGGAAACCTACAATGAGCAGTTCTTC.

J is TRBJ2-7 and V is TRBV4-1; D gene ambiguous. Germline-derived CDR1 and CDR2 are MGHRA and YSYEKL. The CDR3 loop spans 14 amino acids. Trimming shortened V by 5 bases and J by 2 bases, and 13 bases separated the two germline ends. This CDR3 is CASSDSSIAYEQYF. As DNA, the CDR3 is TGCGCCAGCAGCGACTCCTCCATCGCCTACGAGCAGTACTTC.

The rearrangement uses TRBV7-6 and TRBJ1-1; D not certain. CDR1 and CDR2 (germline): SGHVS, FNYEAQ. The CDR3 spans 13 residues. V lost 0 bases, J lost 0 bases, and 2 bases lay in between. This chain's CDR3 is CASSLALNTEAFF. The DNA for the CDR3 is TGTGCCAGCAGCTTAGCGCTGAACACTGAAGCTTTCTTT.

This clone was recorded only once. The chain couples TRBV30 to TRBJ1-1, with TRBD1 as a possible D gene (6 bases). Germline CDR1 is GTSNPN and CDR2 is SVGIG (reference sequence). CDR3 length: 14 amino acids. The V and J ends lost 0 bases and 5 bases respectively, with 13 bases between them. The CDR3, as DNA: TGTGCCTGGAGTGTACAAGGGGGATGGACTGAAGCTTTCTTT. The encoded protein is CAWSVQGGWTEAFF.

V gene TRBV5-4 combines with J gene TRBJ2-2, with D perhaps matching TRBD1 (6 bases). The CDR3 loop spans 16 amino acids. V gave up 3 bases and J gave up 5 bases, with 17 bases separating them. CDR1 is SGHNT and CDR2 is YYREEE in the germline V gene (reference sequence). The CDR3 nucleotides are TGTGCCAGCAGCTCTGTTCAGGGGCGGTGGACCGGGGAGCTGTTTTTT. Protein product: CASSSVQGRWTGELFF.

CDR3 DNA sequence: TGTGCCAGCTCACCAAAGCAGGGGGCGAACACTGAAGCTTTCTTT. Protein: CASSPKQGANTEAFF. The chain couples TRBV18 to TRBJ1-1; 8 nucleotides align to TRBD1. The CDR3 totals 15 residues. Trimming removed 2 bases from V and 1 base from J; junction bases left unmatched: 3. The germline CDR1 and CDR2 sequences are KGHSH and LQKENI.

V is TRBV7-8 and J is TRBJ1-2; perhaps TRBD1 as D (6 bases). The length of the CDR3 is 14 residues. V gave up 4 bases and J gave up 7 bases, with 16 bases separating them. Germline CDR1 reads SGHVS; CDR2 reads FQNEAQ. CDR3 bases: TGTGCCAGCAGCTCCAACAGGGCGGGCGTTGGCTACACCTTC. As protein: CASSSNRAGVGYTF.

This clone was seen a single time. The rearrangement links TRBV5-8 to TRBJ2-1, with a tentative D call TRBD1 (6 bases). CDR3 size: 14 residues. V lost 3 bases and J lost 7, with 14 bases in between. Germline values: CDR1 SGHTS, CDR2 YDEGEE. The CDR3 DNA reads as TGTGCCAGCAGCTCCAGGGGCGCTTGGAATGAGCAGTTCTTC. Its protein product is CASSSRGAWNEQFF.

The CDR3 DNA follows: TGTGCCTGGAGTCAAATAGCCACTGAAGCTTTCTTT. It is translated as CAWSQIATEAFF. V and J are TRBV30 and TRBJ1-1; D is unclear. Germline assignment: CDR1 GTSNPN and CDR2 SVGIG (reference sequence). CDR3 length: 12 residues. V was shortened by 2 bases and J by 4 bases, with 8 bases between the two germline ends.

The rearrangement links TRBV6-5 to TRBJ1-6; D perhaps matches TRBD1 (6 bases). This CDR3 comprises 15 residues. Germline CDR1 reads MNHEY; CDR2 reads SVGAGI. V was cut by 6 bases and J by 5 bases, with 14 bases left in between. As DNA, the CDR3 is TGTGCCAGCAGCGCCCGGGACACAAATAATTCACCCCTCCACTTT. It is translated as CASSARDTNNSPLHF.